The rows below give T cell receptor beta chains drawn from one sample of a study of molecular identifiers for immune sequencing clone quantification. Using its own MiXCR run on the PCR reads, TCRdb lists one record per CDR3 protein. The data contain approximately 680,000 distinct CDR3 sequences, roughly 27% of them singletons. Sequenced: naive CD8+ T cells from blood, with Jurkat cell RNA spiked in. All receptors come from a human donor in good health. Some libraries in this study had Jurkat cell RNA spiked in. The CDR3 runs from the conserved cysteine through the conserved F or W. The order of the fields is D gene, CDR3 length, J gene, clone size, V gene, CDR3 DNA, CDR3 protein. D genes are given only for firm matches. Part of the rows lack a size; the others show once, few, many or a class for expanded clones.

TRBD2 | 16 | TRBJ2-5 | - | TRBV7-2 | TGTGCCAGCAGCCCATCGGGACTAGCGGGGCAAGAGACCCAGTACTTC | CASSPSGLAGQETQYF
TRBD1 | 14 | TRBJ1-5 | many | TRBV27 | TGTGCCAGCAGTTCCACAGGGGGCCCACAGCCCCAGCATTTT | CASSSTGGPQPQHF
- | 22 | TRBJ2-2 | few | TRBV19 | TGTGCCAGTAGTATATCGATAGGTAGTTGGACAGTTAGAACCGCGAACACCGGGGAGCTGTTTTTT | CASSISIGSWTVRTANTGELFF
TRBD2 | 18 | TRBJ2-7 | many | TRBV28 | TGTGCCAGCAGCACCCGGGGATTTAATAGCGGGCCTGCCTACGAGCAGTACTTC | CASSTRGFNSGPAYEQYF
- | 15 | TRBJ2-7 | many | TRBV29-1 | TGCAGCGTTGAAGATCGGAGGGGGAGCTCCTACGAGCAGTACTTC | CSVEDRRGSSYEQYF
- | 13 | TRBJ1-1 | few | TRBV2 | TGTGCCAAGGCCGGGCCCATGAACACTGAAGCTTTCTTT | CAKAGPMNTEAFF
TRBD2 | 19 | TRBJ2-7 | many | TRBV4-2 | TGTGCCAGCAGCCCACTTTTAGGTGGGACTAGCGGGGGCACCGACGAGCAGTACTTC | CASSPLLGGTSGGTDEQYF
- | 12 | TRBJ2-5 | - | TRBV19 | TGTGCCAGTAGTATTGAGGGTGAGACCCAGTACTTC | CASSIEGETQYF
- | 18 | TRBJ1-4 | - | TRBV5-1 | TGCGCCAGCAGCCTAGAGACAGGCCTAGGTGGGACTAATGAAAAACTGTTTTTT | CASSLETGLGGTNEKLFF
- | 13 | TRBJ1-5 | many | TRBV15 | TGTGCCACCAGCAGAGGTTTTAATCAGCCCCAGCATTTT | CATSRGFNQPQHF
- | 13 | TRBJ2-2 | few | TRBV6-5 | TGTGCCAGCAGTCAGGGGCGCACCGGGGAGCTGTTTTTT | CASSQGRTGELFF
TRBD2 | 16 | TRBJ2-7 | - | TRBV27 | TGTGCCAGCAGAACATCCGGGACTAGCCCATACTACGAGCAGTACTTC | CASRTSGTSPYYEQYF
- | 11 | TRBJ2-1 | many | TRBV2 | TGTGCCAGCAGTGATTTCTATGAGCAGTTCTTC | CASSDFYEQFF
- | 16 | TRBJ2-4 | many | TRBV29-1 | TGCAGCGTTGAAGAAAGGGGTTCGCGGGCCAAAAACATTCAGTACTTC | CSVEERGSRAKNIQYF
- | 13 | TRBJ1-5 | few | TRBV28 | TGTGCCAGCAGTTCCGGGACTGGGCAGCCCCAGCATTTT | CASSSGTGQPQHF
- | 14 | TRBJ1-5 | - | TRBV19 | TGTGCCAGTCACTCGGGGGTAAGGAATCAGCCCCAGCATTTT | CASHSGVRNQPQHF
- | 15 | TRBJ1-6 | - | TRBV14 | TGTGCCAGCAGCCAAGTCCGGGGCCCCGGGTCACCCCTCCACTTT | CASSQVRGPGSPLHF
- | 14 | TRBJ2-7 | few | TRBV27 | TGTGCCAGCAGTCCGTCCGGGACCGGGTACGAGCAGTACTTC | CASSPSGTGYEQYF
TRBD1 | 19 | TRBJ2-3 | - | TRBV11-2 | TGTGCCAGCAGAACCGGGGACAGGGTCCCGGGTGTTAGCACAGATACGCAGTATTTT | CASRTGDRVPGVSTDTQYF
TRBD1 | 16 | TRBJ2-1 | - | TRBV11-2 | TGTGCCAGCAGCTCCCAGTCCGGGACAGACTACAATGAGCAGTTCTTC | CASSSQSGTDYNEQFF
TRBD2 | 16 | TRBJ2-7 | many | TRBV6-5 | TGTGCCAGCAGTTACTCCTCGCGGGAGGCCCACTACGAGCAGTACTTC | CASSYSSREAHYEQYF
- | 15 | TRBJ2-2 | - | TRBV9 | TGTGCCAGCAGCGCTAGGGGGGGGCTCACCGGGGAGCTGTCTTTT | CASSARGGLTGELSF
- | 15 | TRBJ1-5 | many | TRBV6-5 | TGTGCCAGCAGTTACTCGCGACAGTTCAATCAGCCCCAGCATTTT | CASSYSRQFNQPQHF
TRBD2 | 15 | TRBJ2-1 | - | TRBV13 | TGTGGCAGCAGCCCACTAGCGGGGGGGTACAATGAGCAGTTCTTC | CGSSPLAGGYNEQFF
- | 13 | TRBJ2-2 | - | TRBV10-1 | TGCGCCAGCAGTGGGATGAACACCGGGGAGCTGTTTTTT | CASSGMNTGELFF
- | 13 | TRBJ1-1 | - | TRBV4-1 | TGCGCCAGCGCACGACAGGAGAACACTGAAGCTTTCTTT | CASARQENTEAFF
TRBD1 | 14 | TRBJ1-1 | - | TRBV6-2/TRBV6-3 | TGTGCCAGCAGTAAGCAGGGGGCCTACGCTGAAGCTTTCTTT | CASSKQGAYAEAFF
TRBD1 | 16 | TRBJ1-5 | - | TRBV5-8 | TGTGCCAGCAGCTCAACCTGGGACAGGAGTGATCAGCCCCAGCATTTT | CASSSTWDRSDQPQHF
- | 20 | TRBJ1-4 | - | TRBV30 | TGTGCCTGGAGTGTACGGTCTTGGGGGCACCAGCCCCTACTTAATGAAAAACTGTTTTTT | CAWSVRSWGHQPLLNEKLFF
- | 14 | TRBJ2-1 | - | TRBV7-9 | TGTGCCAGCAGCTTAGGAGGAGGCATCAATGAGCAGTTCTTC | CASSLGGGINEQFF
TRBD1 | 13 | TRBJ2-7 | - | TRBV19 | TGTGCCAGTTCTTGGACAGGTCTCTACGAGCAGTACTTC | CASSWTGLYEQYF
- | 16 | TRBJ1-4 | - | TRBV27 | TGTGCCAGCAGTTTAACAGGGTCTTGGGCTAATGAAAAACTGTTTTTT | CASSLTGSWANEKLFF
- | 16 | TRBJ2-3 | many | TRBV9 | TGTGCCAGCAGCGTAGAGGACGGGGGCTCCACAGATACGCAGTATTTT | CASSVEDGGSTDTQYF
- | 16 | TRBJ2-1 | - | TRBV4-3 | TGCGCCAGCAGCCAAGATGATTCGCGTGGAACTTATGAGCAGTTCTTC | CASSQDDSRGTYEQFF
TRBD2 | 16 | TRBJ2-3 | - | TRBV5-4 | TGTGCCAGCAGCTTCCCGGGACTAGCGGGGGGGGATACGCAGTATTTT | CASSFPGLAGGDTQYF
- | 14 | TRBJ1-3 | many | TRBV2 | TGTGCCAGCACGGCAGGCGTTTCTGGAAACACCATATATTTT | CASTAGVSGNTIYF
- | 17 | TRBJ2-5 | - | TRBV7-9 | TGTGCCAGCAGCTCCCCCTCCATGCCAGGAACCCAAGAGACCCAGTACTTC | CASSSPSMPGTQETQYF